The 21 T cell receptor beta chains below all came from one sample that was sequenced in a study of blood T cell repertoires in COVID-19. Clones were read by immunoSEQ multiplex PCR, and TCRdb kept only the in-frame ones, dropping some. The repertoire holds about 85,000 clones, around nine tenths seen once, with almost 5.5% in the top ten. Sequenced: peripheral blood. These TCRs come from a man aged 55-75 years with acute or convalescent COVID-19.

This chain links TRBV3-1 (or the pseudogene TRBV3-2) with TRBJ1-3; the D is unclear. The CDR3 is 14 amino acids. Per germline, CDR1 LGHDT and CDR2 YNNKEL (reference sequence). The V end lost 4 bases, the J end lost 0 bases, and 7 bases lay between the germline ends. The CDR3 DNA is TGTGCCAGCAGCCTTGGGCTCTCTGGAAACACCATATATTTT. Translation: CASSLGLSGNTIYF.

This clone was recorded a few times. The chain links TRBV6-5 to TRBJ1-2; D call uncertain. Germline lookup yields CDR1 MNHEY and CDR2 SVGAGI. V lost 4 bases, J lost 2 bases, and 14 bases lay in between. The CDR3 totals 15 residues. CDR3 sequence reads: CASSSRRTINYGYTF. The CDR3 coding sequence is TGTGCCAGCAGTTCGCGACGGACTATCAACTATGGCTACACCTTC.

The chain links TRBV19 to TRBJ1-4; 7 bases align to TRBD1. V lost 4 bases to trimming and J lost 0 bases; unmatched junction nucleotides: 5. Germline V lookup: CDR1 LNHDA, CDR2 SQIVND (reference sequence). The length of the CDR3 is 16 residues. The CDR3 protein is CASSNNRGPTNEKLFF. Written as DNA, the CDR3 is TGTGCCAGTAGTAACAACAGGGGACCAACTAATGAAAAACTGTTTTTT. Looking up the rest from reference TRBV19 and TRBJ1-4 gives the full variable domain: DGGITQSPKYLFRKEGQNVTLSCEQNLNHDAMYWYRQDPGQGLRLIYYSQIVNDFQKGDIAEGYSVSREKKESFPLTVTSAQKNPTAFYLCASSNNRGPTNEKLFFGSGTQLSVL.

This clone was recorded only once. The gene calls are TRBV21-1 and TRBJ1-6; the table's D call, TRBD1, was not checked against the DNA. TRBV21-1 is an annotated pseudogene. CDR3 length: 14 residues. CDR3 amino acids: CASRYSSYNSPLHF. Here the CDR3 DNA reads TGTGCCAGCAGGTACAGCTCCTATAATTCACCCCTCCACTTT.

This clone was counted once. The chain links TRBV6-2 or TRBV6-3 to TRBJ2-7; D not certain. The CDR3 runs 11 residues. Looked up from germline, CDR1 is MNHEY and CDR2 is SVGEGT. V dropped 4 bases and J dropped 3 bases, with 4 bases sitting between them. The CDR3 bases are TGTGCCAGCAGTTCCCGCTACGAGCAGTACTTC. This gives the protein CASSSRYEQYF.

The genes are TRBV7-2 and TRBJ2-7, with TRBD2 as a possible D gene (6 bases). Germline V gives CDR1 SGHTA, CDR2 FQGNSA. This CDR3 has 15 amino acids. Trimming took 4 bases from V and 3 from J, leaving 16 bases between them. The CDR3 DNA is TGTGCCAGCAGCTCCCGGGCGGGACTCAACTACGAGCAGTACTTC. Amino acid sequence: CASSSRAGLNYEQYF.

V usage is TRBV23-1 and J usage is TRBJ2-7; tentative D call: TRBD2 (7 bases). Being an ORF, TRBV23-1 has a function that is uncertain. V lost 4 bases and J 1 base, leaving 17 bases between the germline ends. The CDR3 covers 16 residues. The CDR3 loop reads CASSPPRGLFSYEQYF. In DNA, the CDR3 is TGCGCCAGCAGTCCACCGCGGGGGCTTTTTTCCTACGAGCAGTACTTC.

This rearrangement joins TRBV6-5 to TRBJ1-1; 9 bases match TRBD1. Germline-derived CDR1 and CDR2 are MNHEY and SVGAGI. With V trimmed by 8 bases and J by 2 bases, 6 bases remained unmatched. The CDR3 has 14 residues. CDR3 sequence: CASRGQGLNTEAFF. In DNA, the CDR3 is TGTGCCAGCCGAGGACAGGGGCTAAACACTGAAGCTTTCTTT.

The chain carries TRBV5-1 and TRBJ1-2; 7 bases line up with TRBD1. Germline V gives CDR1 SGHRS, CDR2 YFSETQ. The V gene end was trimmed by 2 bases and the J gene end by 8 bases; junction bases not matched to a gene: 15. The CDR3 is 16 residues long. The CDR3 DNA is TGCGCCAGCAGCTTTGTGGGGACAGTCGATCCTTCCGGCTACACCTTC. This sequence encodes CASSFVGTVDPSGYTF.

This clone is a singleton in its sample. The chain carries TRBV6-2 or TRBV6-3 and TRBJ1-5, with D possibly being TRBD1 (5 bases). Germline lookup yields CDR1 MNHEY and CDR2 SVGEGT. V shed 2 bases and J shed 0 bases, with 11 bases lying between them. The CDR3 loop spans 16 amino acids. CDR3 nucleotides: TGTGCCAGCAGTTACCCCGCGGGGACTAGCAATCAGCCCCAGCATTTT. Translating gives CASSYPAGTSNQPQHF.

The V gene is TRBV3-1 (or the pseudogene TRBV3-2), the J gene TRBJ1-2; D possibly corresponds to TRBD1 (6 bases). Germline CDR1 is LGHDT and CDR2 is YNNKEL (reference sequence). The CDR3 consists of 13 residues. Trimming pared 7 bases from V and 5 bases from J, leaving 14 bases between. The CDR3 reads CASILKTGYGYTF. The CDR3 DNA sequence: TGTGCCAGCATCCTAAAGACAGGATATGGCTACACCTTC.

The gene calls are TRBV28 and TRBJ1-5; D uncertain. Germline CDR1 MDHEN, CDR2 SYDVKM. The CDR3 covers 13 residues. The V end was cut by 7 bases, the J end by 6 bases, with 13 bases between. The CDR3 spells CASNFGVTQPQHF. CDR3 DNA: TGTGCCAGCAACTTCGGGGTTACTCAGCCCCAGCATTTT.

This clone appeared a single time. V is TRBV14 and J is TRBJ2-1, with D possibly TRBD1 on 6 matching bases. The germline V gene has CDR1 SGHDN and CDR2 FVKESK. CDR3 length: 14 residues. V lost 4 bases to trimming and J lost 6 bases, with 13 bases between them. CDR3 in amino acids: CASSLNRASNEQFF. In DNA, the CDR3 is TGTGCCAGCAGCCTTAACAGGGCCAGCAATGAGCAGTTCTTC.

This clone turned up a few times. CDR3 sequence reads: CAINRRQGGYTF. As DNA, the CDR3 is TGTGCCATCAACAGGCGCCAGGGCGGCTACACCTTC. The rearrangement uses TRBV10-3 and TRBJ1-2, with TRBD1 as a possible D gene (5 bases). The CDR3 has 12 residues. The germline V gene has CDR1 ENHRY and CDR2 SYGVKD. V lost 7 bases to trimming and J lost 8 bases, with 14 bases between them.

Here the CDR3 DNA reads TGTGCCATCAGTGAAATTCCCTCTACTCCGGATGGCTACACCTTC. Protein sequence: CAISEIPSTPDGYTF. The chain recombines TRBV10-3 with TRBJ1-2; no definite D call. V lost 3 bases to trimming and J lost 6 bases, with 17 bases between them. CDR1 ENHRY and CDR2 SYGVKD come from the germline V gene. The CDR3 has 15 amino acids.

The genes are TRBV6-5 and TRBJ1-3, with TRBD1 identical over 7 bases. Germline V gene lookup returns CDR1 MNHEY and CDR2 SVGAGI. After removal of 5 bases from V and 2 bases from J, the junction contained 3 bases not matched to a gene. The CDR3 extends over 14 amino acids. CDR3 region: CASSQGGTGNTIYF. Written as DNA, the CDR3 is TGTGCCAGCAGTCAGGGGGGTACTGGAAACACCATATATTTT.

The chain couples TRBV6-5 to TRBJ1-5, with D possibly TRBD1 on 6 matching bases. Trimming shortened V by 2 bases and J by 2 bases, and 7 bases separated the two germline ends. Germline V gene lookup returns CDR1 MNHEY and CDR2 SVGAGI. CDR3 length: 14 amino acids. CDR3 DNA sequence: TGTGCCAGCAGTTACCGACAGGGCAATCAGCCCCAGCATTTT. It specifies CASSYRQGNQPQHF.

The gene calls are TRBV3-1 (or the pseudogene TRBV3-2) and TRBJ2-3; 8 bases match TRBD2. CDR1 and CDR2 (germline): LGHDT, YNNKEL (reference sequence). With 5 bases clipped from V and 1 base from J, the junction kept 5 bases outside the gene matches. The CDR3 is made up of 15 amino acids. CDR3 sequence: CASSSTSGRTDTQYF. The CDR3, as DNA: TGTGCCAGCAGCAGTACTAGCGGCCGCACAGATACGCAGTATTTT.

The V gene is TRBV7-2, the J gene TRBJ2-7; 8 bases line up with TRBD1. The length of the CDR3 is 15 residues. The trim removed 6 bases at V and 3 bases at J, leaving 10 bases unmatched. Germline CDR1 SGHTA, CDR2 FQGNSA. The CDR3 nucleotides are TGTGCCAGCAGTCTGGGACAGGTTACAGTCTACGAGCAGTACTTC. Protein product: CASSLGQVTVYEQYF.

V is TRBV19 and J is TRBJ1-1, with D tentatively TRBD1 (6 bases). This CDR3 has 13 amino acids. V lost 7 bases and J lost 1, with 10 bases in between. Germline loops: CDR1 LNHDA, CDR2 SQIVND (reference sequence). CDR3 region: CASTTTGNTEAFF. In DNA form, the CDR3 reads TGTGCCAGTACGACGACAGGGAACACTGAAGCTTTCTTT.

This clone was seen once. This sample also contains other DNA sequences that code for the same CDR3. CDR3 sequence (DNA): TGTGCCAGCAGTTATGCAGAGAACACTGAAGCTTTCTTT. It translates to CASSYAENTEAFF. The rearrangement links TRBV6-5 to TRBJ1-1; D is unclear. Trimming shortened V by 3 bases and J by 1 base, and 6 bases separated the two germline ends. Germline CDR1 reads MNHEY; CDR2 reads SVGAGI. This CDR3 has 13 amino acids.